This T cell receptor (beta chain) was profiled in a study of cytomegalovirus exposure and HLA in healthy donors (dated by TCRdb to the late 2010s). Looking at the study overall: According to an earlier analysis of a few hundred of the donors, about 179 million T cells yielded 90 million to 140 million unique TCR beta sequences and about 300 Gb of sequence data. Across some 400 genotyped donors of the cohort, an average of about 240,000 unique TCR beta nucleotide sequences per donor were sequenced, and roughly 17% of those sequences were non-productive. In a later analysis, previously published TCR beta repertoires from 666 donors were re-analyzed and high-resolution HLA genotyping was added so that TCR occurrence patterns could be studied. To predict cytomegalovirus infection status, the study brought together high-throughput TCR immunosequencing, statistical association of individual TCRs with disease status, and machine learning. In an earlier analysis of 587 of the donors, high-throughput TCR beta sequencing was used to judge whether each TCR beta V gene segment behaved as functional or pseudogenic. Every discovery cohort repertoire had been produced on one sequencing platform. About five DR-DQ haplotypes were treated as single units for association and clustering because of strong linkage in the cohort. The T cell repertoires of 666 subjects were profiled by immunosequencing and related to cytomegalovirus serostatus. The study aimed to test whether cataloging public T cell receptors could reveal signatures of past pathogen exposure. In a later genetic analysis, genome-wide SNP genotypes for about 55% of the roughly 700 donors were used, and that subset was treated as a discovery cohort. In addition to the first cohort of several hundred subjects, a separate validation cohort of 130 or so different subjects was used. Typing coverage varied by locus: about 629-630 donors for A, B, C, DRB1 and DQB1; roughly 510 for DQA1; around 610 for DPA1; some 470 for DPB1. In the later analysis, no new phenotypic data were used to find candidate immune exposures; instead, reliance was placed on TCR beta sequences and their occurrence across donors. Among the roughly 400 genotyped donors, approximately 82% belonged to the genetic ancestry cluster associated with self-reported Caucasian donors. HLA typing covered class I and class II loci at four-digit resolution. Approximately 300 gigabases of sequencing data and 70 million to 85 million unique TCR sequences were included in an early release covering about 620 HLA-typed donors. Donor age, sex, ethnicity and CMV serostatus were compiled alongside the repertoire data.

The library was built by means of the immunoSEQ multiplex PCR assay. A mixture of 60 forward primers for TCR Vbeta segments and 13 reverse primers for TCR Jbeta segments was used in the multiplex PCR. The CDR3 region of rearranged TCR beta genes was amplified from genomic DNA with a multiplex PCR assay. The amplified TCR beta libraries were sequenced on the Illumina HiSeq System as 87-base-pair reads. Turning to the authors' computational methods: Across the 670 or so repertoires, a later analysis counted 78 million or so unique TCR beta chains, 9.5 million to 12 million of which were shared by at least two donors. A nearest-neighbor algorithm error-corrected the raw reads and collapsed the reads into unique sequences, merging closely related sequences to remove PCR and sequencing errors. CDR3 sequences were aligned to IMGT reference sequences to assign V, D and J gene segments. For a sequence to be retained, a match of at least six nucleotides to both a V gene segment and a J gene segment was required. A rearrangement was called productive if the CDR3 had no stop codons and remained in frame with V and J, and every other rearrangement was called non-productive. CDR3 was defined according to IMGT convention as the region running from the second conserved V-encoded cysteine to the conserved J-encoded phenylalanine. The earlier analysis of roughly 590 of the donors excluded sequences that lacked an unambiguous match to a single V gene segment. In an earlier analysis of 587 of the donors, a V segment was called functional when productive rearrangements were above 56.7%, and segregating when the standard deviation between donors exceeded 5%. A statistical classification framework was built for diagnosing cytomegalovirus status from the catalog of TCR beta chain sequences. V and J gene assignment, in a later analysis, came from comparing TCR nucleotide sequences with IMGT/GENE-DB human TR gene sequences. A later analysis assigned CDR3 sequences and most-parsimonious VDJ recombination scenarios with the TCRdist pipeline. A later analysis defined each TCR beta chain by its CDR3 amino acid sequence plus V-gene family, and excluded reads lacking a unique V-gene family. As a way to deal with suspected cross-contamination and a sequencing artifact, a later analysis dropped more than 500 nucleotide sequences that were highly shared and had low generation probability. In a later analysis, a clonal expansion index for each public chain was calculated from normalized within-repertoire ranks of inferred template counts. Generation probabilities in a later analysis came from a VDJ recombination model fitted to out-of-frame rearrangements, and those results were checked against IGoR. In a later analysis, TCR-TCR, TCR-HLA and TCR-CMV co-occurrence was scored with hypergeometric tests, and a repertoire-size bias correction was applied to TCR pairs. In a later analysis, false discovery rates were estimated by permuting HLA or CMV assignments 20 times. A later analysis grouped co-occurring TCRs with DBSCAN, adding TCRdist sequence similarity when clustering within HLA-allele-positive subsets. Co-occurrence clustering excluded repertoires with fewer than 30,000 or more than 120,000 public chains, plus five with anomalous nucleotide sharing. TCRdb holds this immuneACCESS table with in-frame rearrangements only. Some clones are missing; in checked studies, unresolved V genes explain under half, and the rest has no known cause. Clone size and V and J calls were adopted from that table, with D and trimming inferred from the DNA. Recorded for this sample are around 150,000 clones; approximately 79% of them occurred a single time. About 0.93% of the sample belongs to the ten largest clones.

Note on this clone: Its antigen has not been determined. Base qualities were left out, and no much larger clone turns up one base away.

The cohort comprised 710 or so healthy bone marrow donors. Cohort members were all nominally healthy when sampled, although unrecorded immune exposures were likely present. The donor was CMV seropositive and belonged to the group of 270 or so seropositive cohort members. A peripheral blood sample was collected from each donor, and TCR beta sequencing was performed on peripheral blood mononuclear cells. Genomic DNA was extracted from the blood cell samples with the Qiagen DNeasy Blood Extraction Kit. CDR1 and CDR2 are drawn from the germline V gene: SGHRS, YFSETQ. The germline V and J ends show losses of 0 bases and 5 bases respectively, and no gene match explains 6 bases of the junction. The CDR3 sequence holds 15 residues, the cysteine and phenylalanine included. The read is trimmed to its CDR3 DNA, 45 bases read in frame from base 1. Study-wide conclusions, independent of this receptor: A later genetic analysis reported fewer N-insertions in productive TCRs among donors in an Asian-associated ancestry cluster than the approximately 700-donor mean. Some IMGT-functional V segments, including TRBV6-2 and TRBV6-3, could not be told apart with the 87-base-pair reads, so those segments were excluded. When HLA alleles, especially DR and DQ, strongly co-occurred, attributing TCR associations to individual alleles was difficult. In an earlier analysis of more than 450 of the donors, most TCR beta V segments were observed in productive rearrangements about 87% or about 30% of the time, broadly matching IMGT annotations. Because counts were too low, seventeen rarely observed V segments, including chromosome 9 orphons, were left out of the earlier analysis of a few hundred of the donors. A further reported finding was that TCR beta sequences accurately predicted the HLA-A and HLA-B alleles for most subjects in the first cohort. In a later analysis, TCR association rates were found to vary across HLA loci, with the most associated TCRs seen for DRB1 alleles and the fewest for HLA-C alleles. V-gene and J-gene trimming of TCR beta chains was associated with a missense DCLRE1C variant in a later genetic analysis, and the association was replicated in an independent cohort. Correlated functional status among segregating V segments might reflect linkage disequilibrium, but an unknown experimental factor could not be ruled out. The authors suggested that the approach could potentially be extended to other disease states and immunological phenotypes. In a later analysis, HLA-associated TCR beta chains showed more clonal expansion and lower generation probabilities than non-associated chains that were equally common. CMV serostatus was the only immune exposure information available for the cohort. In this cohort, only TCR beta chains were sequenced, and detectable features were limited by the absence of alpha or paired-chain data. Because HLA typing was missing for some donors at each locus, association tests included only the typed subset. The study listed approximately 160 TCR beta chains as associated with cytomegalovirus. A later analysis associated about 16,000 TCR beta sequences with specific HLA alleles at a false discovery rate of 0.05. Sequencing depth was assumed to be roughly uniform across donors in the presence/absence analyses, though that assumption may not hold. In a later analysis, most CMV-associated TCR beta chains were found to appear HLA-restricted, with HLA associations seemingly driven largely by CMV exposure. Most TCR sequences were observed very rarely across donors, whereas some public TCRs were present in many individuals. The sequencing pipeline was judged likely to have produced a cluster of highly shared sequence variants as a technical artifact. The classifier was reported to diagnose cytomegalovirus status with high specificity and sensitivity in both the original and validation cohorts. According to a later analysis, parvovirus B19, influenza, CMV and Epstein-Barr virus appeared linked to several top co-occurrence clusters. Three of the identified cytomegalovirus-associated TCR beta chains were confirmed in vitro to be specific for cytomegalovirus antigens.

The chain links TRBV5-1 with TRBJ2-5; TRBD2 agrees with 8 junctional bases. Material for sequencing was PBMCs. This sequence was found in a woman in her 50s in good health and CMV-seropositive. The nucleotide sequence reads as follows: TGCGCCAGCAGCTTGGCCGGGACTAGGGTGGAGACCCAGTACTTC. Its coded protein is CASSLAGTRVETQYF.